These 28 T cell receptor beta chains were all obtained from the same sample, sequenced in a study of regulatory T cells in long-lasting Graves disease. Time point in this sample: newly diagnosed GD, antithyroid drugs for less than 3 months. The TCR library was prepared using RNA isolated from PBMCs. Investigators prepared the TCR beta libraries by applying iRepertoire HTBI primers and Arm-PCR of CDR3 regions. MiXCR, applied by TCRdb to the multiplex PCR reads, yields one record per CDR3 protein. Here the sample spans under 500,000 distinct CDR3 sequences, about a sixth being singletons. A further study also used this sample, focusing on T cells in Graves' hyperthyroidism and ophthalmopathy.

The sample here was peripheral blood mononuclear cells (PBMCs), taken at new diagnosis, from a patient treated with antithyroid drugs. Receptors originate from a young woman with Graves disease.

This clonotype turned up a few times. The V and J genes are TRBV28 and TRBJ2-7, with D tentatively TRBD1 or TRBD2 (5 bases each). Trimming left V 7 bases short and J 2 bases short, with 9 bases between. The CDR3 sequence is 12 residues long. Germline V gene data show CDR1 as MDHEN and CDR2 as SYDVKM. The CDR3 protein is CASTQGPYEQYF. CDR3 DNA: TGTGCCAGCACGCAGGGACCCTACGAGCAGTACTTC.

This clonotype was seen ten or more times. The rearrangement uses TRBV12-3 or TRBV12-4 and TRBJ1-4, with D perhaps TRBD1 (5 bases). Trimming cost V 5 bases and J 7 bases, with 14 bases left between them. The CDR3 covers 14 residues. CDR3: CASSTLTVPEKLFF. The CDR3 nucleotides read TGTGCCAGCAGTACCTTGACAGTTCCTGAAAAACTGTTTTTT.

This clonotype was counted a few times. The chain has TRBV5-1 and TRBJ2-2, with 7 nucleotides matching TRBD2. CDR1 is SGHRS and CDR2 is YFSETQ in the germline V gene. The CDR3 is 17 residues long. V trimming: 0 bases; J trimming: 2 bases; junction bases outside the gene matches: 7. The CDR3 DNA sequence: TGCGCCAGCAGCTTGGCGCCTAGCGGAGATAACACCGGGGAGCTGTTTTTT. Its translation: CASSLAPSGDNTGELFF.

This clonotype was detected many times. V usage is TRBV6-1 and J usage is TRBJ1-1; D is unresolved. Trimming took off 10 bases at V and 6 bases at J, with 24 bases between the two ends. This CDR3 region has 15 residues. The V gene's germline CDR1 is MNHNS and CDR2 SASEGT. CDR3 residues: CATTITRFRDAEAFF. The CDR3, as DNA: TGTGCCACCACCATCACCAGGTTTCGTGACGCTGAAGCTTTCTTT.

This clonotype appeared many times. V gene TRBV2 combines with J gene TRBJ2-5; either TRBD1 or TRBD2 may fit D (5 bases each). The length of the CDR3 is 13 residues. Germline loops: CDR1 SNHLY, CDR2 FYNNEI. V was shortened by 4 bases and J by 6 bases, with 12 bases between the two germline ends. The CDR3, as DNA: TGTGCCAGCAGTGTCGGGGCTGGTCAGACCCAGTACTTC. Its protein is CASSVGAGQTQYF.

This clonotype was seen at least ten times. The chain is built from TRBV30 and TRBJ2-5; D not certain. The V end lost 0 bases, the J end lost 5 bases, and 4 bases lay between the germline ends. Germline V CDR1 and CDR2: GTSNPN, SVGIG (reference sequence). CDR3 length equals 11 residues. The DNA for the CDR3 is TGTGCCTGGAGTGTGAGGGAGACCCAGTACTTC. It encodes CAWSVRETQYF.

The V call is TRBV20-1, the J call TRBJ2-7; 11 positions agree with TRBD2. Germline-derived CDR1 and CDR2 are DFQATT and SNEGSKA (reference sequence). J was trimmed by 4 bases and V by 1 base; bases with no gene match: 6. This CDR3 has 15 amino acids. CDR3 region: CSARAIAGGPYEQYF. CDR3 coding DNA: TGCAGTGCTAGAGCTATAGCGGGAGGGCCGTACGAGCAGTACTTC.

This clonotype was seen only a few times. J is TRBJ1-2 and V is TRBV29-1; TRBD1 matches 9 bases. The trim removed 0 bases at V and 8 bases at J, leaving 4 bases unmatched. The CDR3 loop spans 13 amino acids. Per germline, CDR1 SQVTM and CDR2 ANQGSEA. In nucleotides, the CDR3 is TGCAGCGTTGAAGAACAGGGGGCAGGAGGCTACACCTTC. It specifies CSVEEQGAGGYTF.

This clonotype was seen at least ten times. Here the CDR3 reads CSAPGQGGYYGYTF. CDR3 nucleotide sequence: TGCAGTGCTCCCGGACAGGGCGGGTACTATGGCTACACCTTC. This chain links TRBV20-1 with TRBJ1-2, with 8 bases matching TRBD1. V shed 5 bases, J shed 3 bases, and the junction held 8 bases outside the gene matches. This CDR3 spans 14 amino acids. Germline V CDR1 and CDR2: DFQATT, SNEGSKA (reference sequence).

In DNA form, the CDR3 reads TGTGCCAGCACCGGACGGGGTAGCCTAGATGAGCAGTTCTTC. This encodes CASTGRGSLDEQFF. The chain carries TRBV7-2 and TRBJ2-1; a weak D match, TRBD2 (5 bases). CDR3 length: 14 amino acids. Trimming shortened V by 7 bases and J by 8 bases, and 18 bases separated the two germline ends. Germline CDR1 is SGHTA and CDR2 is FQGNSA. Filled out from reference TRBV7-2 and TRBJ2-1, the complete variable domain reads GAGVSQSPSNKVTEKGKDVELRCDPISGHTALYWYRQSLGQGLEFLIYFQGNSAPDKSGLPSDRFSAERTGGSVSTLTIQRTQQEDSAVYLCASTGRGSLDEQFFGPGTRLTVL.

This clonotype was seen just once. J is TRBJ2-5 and V is TRBV5-6, with D hard to call. Germline V gene sequence: CDR1 SGHDT, CDR2 YYEEEE. The CDR3 spans 13 residues. V was trimmed by 4 bases and J by 0 bases, leaving 7 bases between them. The CDR3 nucleotides are TGTGCCAGCAGCCTTAAGTACCAAGAGACCCAGTACTTC. Translation gives CASSLKYQETQYF.

This clonotype was observed a handful of times. This chain uses TRBV12-3 or TRBV12-4 with TRBJ1-4; tentative D call: TRBD1 (6 bases). Trimming took 6 bases from V and 8 from J, leaving 13 bases between them. The CDR3 has 13 amino acids. In nucleotides, the CDR3 is TGTGCCAGCAGGCAGGGGTCGACGGAAAAACTGTTTTTT. Its protein product is CASRQGSTEKLFF.

The V gene is TRBV5-1, the J gene TRBJ2-1, with 11 bases that match TRBD2. Germline V gene lookup returns CDR1 SGHRS and CDR2 YFSETQ. The CDR3 is 15 amino acids. The V gene end was trimmed by 3 bases and the J gene end by 8 bases; junction bases not matched to a gene: 7. The CDR3 region has the DNA TGCGCCAGCAGCTCGGGGACTAGCGGCTTTGATGAGCAGTTCTTC. Amino acid sequence: CASSSGTSGFDEQFF.

The chain employs TRBV14 and TRBJ1-5, with TRBD1 matching 9 bases. The CDR3 runs 19 residues. Germline CDR1 reads SGHDN; CDR2 reads FVKESK. J lost 0 bases, V lost 2 bases, and 11 bases had no gene match. CDR3 loop: CASSQTPGQGRDSNQPQHF. Written as DNA, the CDR3 is TGTGCCAGCAGCCAAACCCCGGGACAGGGACGTGATAGCAATCAGCCCCAGCATTTT.

This chain joins TRBV15 and TRBJ1-5, with a weak D call TRBD1 (5 bases). This CDR3 is built from 16 residues. The germline gives CDR1 LNHNV, CDR2 YYDKDF (reference sequence). Trimming stripped 7 bases from V and 1 base from J, with 17 bases between. DNA for the CDR3: TGTGCCACCACCCGGGGCAGACATGGGAGCAATCAGCCCCAGCATTTT. It specifies CATTRGRHGSNQPQHF.

This clonotype was counted only a few times. The V call is TRBV29-1, the J call TRBJ2-7; D possibly corresponds to TRBD1 (5 bases). CDR1 and CDR2 from the germline V gene are SQVTM and ANQGSEA. CDR3 length: 13 amino acids. Trimming took 7 bases from V and 2 from J, leaving 15 bases between them. CDR3 sequence: CSARVAFTYEQYF. Here the CDR3 DNA reads TGCAGCGCCAGGGTCGCGTTTACCTACGAGCAGTACTTC.

This clonotype was recorded only once. Since a far larger clone is one base different, this is likely a read error. The chain links TRBV2 to TRBJ2-1; a possible D gene is TRBD2 (6 bases). The DNA end is a closer match to TRBJ2-5, so the J assignment may be wrong. Germline-derived CDR1 and CDR2 are SNHLY and FYNNEI. This CDR3 comprises 15 residues. CDR3 in amino acids: CASEEVGGRGETQYF. Here the CDR3 DNA reads TGTGCCAGCGAAGAGGTGGGAGGAAGGGGAGAGACCCAGTACTTC.

This clonotype was seen only once. Being one base from a much bigger clone, this may be a read error. The gene calls are TRBV28 and TRBJ2-3; TRBD2 is a possible D gene (6 bases). TRBJ2-5 explains the end of the DNA better; the J call may be wrong. This CDR3 is built from 16 residues. Germline assignment: CDR1 MDHEN and CDR2 SYDVKM. The CDR3: CASGLVLGGFGETQYF. CDR3 DNA: TGTGCCAGCGGTTTGGTTCTGGGAGGTTTTGGGGAGACCCAGTACTTC.

This clonotype has just a few counts. The chain uses TRBV20-1 and TRBJ2-1, with unresolved D. The CDR3 is made up of 14 amino acids. V dropped 2 bases and J dropped 5 bases, with 13 bases sitting between them. Germline V gene sequence: CDR1 DFQATT, CDR2 SNEGSKA (reference sequence). The CDR3 DNA reads TGCAGTGCTAGACTGATCTCCACCAACAATGAGCAGTTCTTC. This translates into CSARLISTNNEQFF.

This clonotype was observed many times. The rearrangement uses TRBV20-1 and TRBJ2-3, with no clear D. CDR1 is DFQATT, CDR2 SNEGSKA, per germline (reference sequence). The CDR3 loop spans 11 amino acids. Trimming stripped 3 bases from V and 4 bases from J, with 5 bases between. CDR3 region: CSASLADTQYF. Here the CDR3 DNA reads TGCAGTGCTAGTCTTGCAGATACGCAGTATTTT.

V and J are TRBV3-1 and TRBJ2-6, with a tentative D call TRBD1 (5 bases). CDR1 and CDR2 (germline): LGHDT, YNNKEL (reference sequence). The CDR3 has 19 residues. Trimming stripped 3 bases from V and 0 bases from J, with 18 bases between. The CDR3 DNA sequence: TGTGCCAGCAGCCACCCCCCTTGGGGCTCCAGCTCTGGGGCCAACGTCCTGACTTTC. Residues: CASSHPPWGSSSGANVLTF.

This chain links TRBV28 with TRBJ2-1; D ambiguous. Trimming shortened V by 3 bases and J by 0 bases, and 9 bases separated the two germline ends. CDR3 length: 15 residues. In germline, CDR1 is MDHEN, CDR2 SYDVKM. CDR3 nucleotide sequence: TGTGCCAGCAGTTTTGATAGGAGCTCCTACAATGAGCAGTTCTTC. Its translation is CASSFDRSSYNEQFF.

This clonotype was counted at least ten times. The genes are TRBV11-1 and TRBJ1-2; 7 bases line up with TRBD1. Germline lookup yields CDR1 SGHAT and CDR2 FQDESV (reference sequence). Trimming cost V 3 bases and J 8 bases; bases outside gene matches: 12. This CDR3 is built from 15 residues. The chain's CDR3 is CASSLGQPLQSGYTF. CDR3 sequence (DNA): TGTGCCAGCAGCTTGGGACAGCCTTTGCAAAGCGGCTACACCTTC. The full variable domain, its missing parts supplied by reference TRBV11-1 and TRBJ1-2, is EAEVAQSPRYKITEKSQAVAFWCDPISGHATLYWYRQILGQGPELLVQFQDESVVDDSQLPKDRFSAERLKGVDSTLKIQPAELGDSAMYLCASSLGQPLQSGYTFGSGTRLTVV.

This clonotype was counted at least ten times. J is TRBJ2-7 and V is TRBV6-2 or TRBV6-3, with TRBD1 identical over 8 bases. The germline CDR1 and CDR2 sequences are MNHEY and SVGEGT. The CDR3 length is 16 residues. V trimming: 0 bases; J trimming: 0 bases; junction bases outside the gene matches: 4. The CDR3 is CASSYSTGVISYEQYF. In DNA, the CDR3 is TGTGCCAGCAGTTACTCGACAGGGGTAATCTCCTACGAGCAGTACTTC.

In its sample, this clonotype was seen many times. The rearrangement joins TRBV6-1 to TRBJ2-5; TRBD2 aligns across 11 bases. Trimming removed 6 bases from V and 1 base from J; junction bases left unmatched: 4. CDR3 size: 15 residues. In germline, CDR1 is MNHNS, CDR2 SASEGT. CDR3 amino acids: CASRETSGTQETQYF. The CDR3 DNA is TGTGCCAGCAGGGAGACTAGCGGGACCCAAGAGACCCAGTACTTC.

This chain joins TRBV4-3 and TRBJ2-7, with a possible D match to TRBD1 (6 bases). This CDR3 comprises 15 residues. Trimming shortened V by 1 base and J by 2 bases, and 12 bases separated the two germline ends. Germline loops: CDR1 LGHNA, CDR2 YSLEER. The CDR3 nucleotides read TGCGCCAGCAGCCAAGTCCGGGACACAACCTACGAGCAGTACTTC. It encodes CASSQVRDTTYEQYF.

This clonotype was picked up many times. V gene TRBV11-2 combines with J gene TRBJ2-7, with no clear D. The length of the CDR3 is 13 residues. CDR1 is SGHAT and CDR2 is FQNNGV in the germline V gene. The V gene lost 1 base and the J gene lost 2 bases, with 6 bases spanning the gap. The CDR3 DNA reads TGTGCCAGCAGCTTAGCGGAAACCTACGAGCAGTACTTC. Protein product: CASSLAETYEQYF.

This clonotype was detected many times. The chain carries TRBV6-1 and TRBJ2-1; D is unclear. Looked up from germline, CDR1 is MNHNS and CDR2 is SASEGT. The V end lost 5 bases, the J end lost 5 bases, and 10 bases lay between the germline ends. The CDR3 spans 13 residues. In DNA form, the CDR3 reads TGTGCCAGCAGTATGATAACAGACAATGAGCAGTTCTTC. This encodes CASSMITDNEQFF.